This entry describes one T cell receptor beta chain. This sample stems from a study of blood T cell repertoires in COVID-19. Participants were aged roughly 18 to 89 years from roughly 26 US areas. Clinical histories supplied by participants themselves formed the basis of cohort assignment. Among Cohort 3 donors, those recovered had two negative PCRs, clearance, or symptom resolution. The CDR3 covers 18 residues. The germline CDR1 and CDR2 sequences are SGHRS and YFSETQ. Between the trimmed V and J ends, which lost 0 bases and 1 base, there was a span of 19 bases. The assay was immunoSEQ multiplex PCR, and TCRdb's table has in-frame clones only and misses some. The sample carries around 230,000 clones, about 87% recorded once.

The sequenced sample consisted of PBMCs or T cells enriched from blood (not recorded which). The TCR sequence derives from a woman in her twenties or thirties who had recovered from COVID-19. The chain has TRBV5-1 and TRBJ2-5; a weak D match, TRBD2 (7 bases). The CDR3 nucleotides read TGCGCCAGCAGCTTGGGGCCCCCGTGGGGGGGCCTCCAAGAGACCCAGTACTTC. Translated, it gives CASSLGPPWGGLQETQYF.